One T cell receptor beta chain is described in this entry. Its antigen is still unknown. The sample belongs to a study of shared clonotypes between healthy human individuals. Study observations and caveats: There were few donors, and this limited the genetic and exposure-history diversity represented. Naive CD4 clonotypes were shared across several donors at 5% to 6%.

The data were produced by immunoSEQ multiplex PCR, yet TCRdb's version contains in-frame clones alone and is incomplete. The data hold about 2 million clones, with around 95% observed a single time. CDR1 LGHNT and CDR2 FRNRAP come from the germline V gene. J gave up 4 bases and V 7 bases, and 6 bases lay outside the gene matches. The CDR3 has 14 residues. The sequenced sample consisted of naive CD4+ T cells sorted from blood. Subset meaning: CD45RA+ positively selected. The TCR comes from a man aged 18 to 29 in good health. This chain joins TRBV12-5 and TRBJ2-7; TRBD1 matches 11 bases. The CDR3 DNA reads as TGTGCTAGTGCCCTCGGGGACAGGGGGTACGAGCAGTACTTC. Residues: CASALGDRGYEQYF.